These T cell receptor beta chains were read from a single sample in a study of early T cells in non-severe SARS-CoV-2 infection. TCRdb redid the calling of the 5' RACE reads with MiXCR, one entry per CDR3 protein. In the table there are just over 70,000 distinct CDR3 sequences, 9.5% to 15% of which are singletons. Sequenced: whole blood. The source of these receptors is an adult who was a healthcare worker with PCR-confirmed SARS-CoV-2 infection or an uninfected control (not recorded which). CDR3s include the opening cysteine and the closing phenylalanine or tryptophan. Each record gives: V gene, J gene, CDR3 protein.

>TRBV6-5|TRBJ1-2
CASSYSMAYGYTF
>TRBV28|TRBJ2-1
CASTRGPNNEQFF
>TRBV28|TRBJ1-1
CASSLIPGTGSTEAFF
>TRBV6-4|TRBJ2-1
CASSPGTGENEQFF
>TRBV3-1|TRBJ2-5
CASSQDEGAAETQYF
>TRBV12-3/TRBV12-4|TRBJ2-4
CASSFGPFGQAKNIQYF
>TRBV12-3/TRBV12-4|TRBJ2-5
CASSFAGVPQETQYF
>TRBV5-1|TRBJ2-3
CASSLDRGSQRGDTQYF
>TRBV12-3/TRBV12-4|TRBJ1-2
CASRNRVYGYTF
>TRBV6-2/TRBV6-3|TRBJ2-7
CASSYRMWSYEQYF
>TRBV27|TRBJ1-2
CASTKPGRGSGYTF
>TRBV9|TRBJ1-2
CASSQSERYGYTF
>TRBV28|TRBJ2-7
CASSLPGSYEQYF
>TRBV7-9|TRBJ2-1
CASSPGISNEQFF
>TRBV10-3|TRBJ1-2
CAISRDNNYGYTF
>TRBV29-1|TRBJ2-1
CSVAGLAGNEQFF
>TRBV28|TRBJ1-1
CASRRTEAFF
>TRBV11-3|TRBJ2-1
CASSRGGTSGDYNEQFF
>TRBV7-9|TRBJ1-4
CASSVDRGRPEKLFF
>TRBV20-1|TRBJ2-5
CSARPPGAEQETQYF
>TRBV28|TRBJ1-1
CASSTFLNTEAFF
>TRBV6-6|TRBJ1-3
CASSYADPTQNTIYF
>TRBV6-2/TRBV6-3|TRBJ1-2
CASSIRAGAFDYGYTF
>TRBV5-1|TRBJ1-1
CASSFDPNTEAFF
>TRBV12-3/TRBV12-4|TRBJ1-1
CASSRPGTGLQAFF
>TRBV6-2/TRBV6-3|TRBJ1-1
CASGPGVYTEAFF
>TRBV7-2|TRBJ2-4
CASSPGWGQKKNIQYF
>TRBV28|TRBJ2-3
CASSKAGRADTQYF
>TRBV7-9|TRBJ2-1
CASSGSEVVNEQFF
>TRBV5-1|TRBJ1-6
CASSEQGAGGSPLHF
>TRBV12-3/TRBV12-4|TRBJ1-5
CASSNRKNSNQPQHF
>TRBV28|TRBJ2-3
CASSLKAGNTDTQYF
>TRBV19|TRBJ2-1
CASSTAGGRARLVQFF
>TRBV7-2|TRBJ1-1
CASSLEWGRDTEAFF
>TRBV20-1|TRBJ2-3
CSAPKRGGQYF
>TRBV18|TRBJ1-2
CASSPTGGFDGYTF
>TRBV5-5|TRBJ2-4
CASSLGGTKNIQYF
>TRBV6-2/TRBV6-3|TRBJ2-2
CASSNRGRTGELFF
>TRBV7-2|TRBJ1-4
CASSPWDRDGEKLFF
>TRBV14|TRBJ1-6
CASSQVKTAPLHF
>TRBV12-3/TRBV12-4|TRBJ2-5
CASSLLAGAPGETQYF
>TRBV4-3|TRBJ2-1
CASSHGGTSVYNEQFF
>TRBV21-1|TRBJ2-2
CASSTTGELFF
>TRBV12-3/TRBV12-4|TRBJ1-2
CASSLIQGQGYTF
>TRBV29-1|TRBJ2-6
CSVPDPVISGANVLTF